One sample yielded the 27 T cell receptor beta chains listed below, sequenced in a study of glioma-infiltrating T cells. The iRepertoire nested amplicon-rescue multiplex PCR amplified TCR alpha and beta CDR3s from RNA. TCRdb used MiXCR to reprocess the multiplex PCR reads, holding one entry per CDR3 protein. In the table there are roughly 120,000 distinct CDR3 sequences, approximately 26% of which are singletons. Sequencing was done on a sample of glioma tissue, nonneoplastic brain tissue, or PBMCs (not recorded which). All receptors derive from a human donor with low-grade glioma or glioblastoma, undergoing nonglioma brain surgery, or in good health (not recorded which).

This clonotype was recorded at least ten times. This CDR3 is CATSQRVNSNQPQHF. The CDR3 DNA follows: TGTGCCACCAGCCAGAGAGTGAATAGCAATCAGCCCCAGCATTTT. V gene TRBV15 combines with J gene TRBJ1-5; no clear D gene. V shed 5 bases and J shed 0 bases, with 11 bases lying between them. The CDR3 covers 15 residues. Germline V CDR1 and CDR2: LNHNV, YYDKDF (reference sequence).

This clonotype was seen repeatedly, ten times or more. This chain connects TRBV7-9 to TRBJ2-3, with D possibly being TRBD2 (5 bases). The germline V and J ends were trimmed by 5 bases and 3 bases, with 6 bases remaining between them. The CDR3 runs to 12 residues. Germline V gene lookup returns CDR1 SEHNR and CDR2 FQNEAQ (reference sequence). Written as DNA, the CDR3 is TGTGCCAGCAGCGGGAGTACAGATACGCAGTATTTT. It yields the protein CASSGSTDTQYF. Supplemented by reference TRBV7-9 and TRBJ2-3, the full variable domain reads DTGVSQNPRHKITKRGQNVTFRCDPISEHNRLYWYRQTLGQGPEFLTYFQNEAQLEKSRLLSDRFSAERPKGSFSTLEIQRTEQGDSAMYLCASSGSTDTQYFGPGTRLTVL.

V usage is TRBV29-1 and J usage is TRBJ2-7, with a weak D call TRBD1 (7 bases). The CDR3 extends over 15 amino acids. Germline V CDR1 and CDR2: SQVTM, ANQGSEA. Trimming shortened V by 1 base and J by 0 bases, and 13 bases separated the two germline ends. The CDR3 loop is CSVEAARGASYEQYF. CDR3 in DNA: TGCAGCGTTGAAGCCGCCAGGGGGGCCTCCTACGAGCAGTACTTC.

On this clonotype itself: Being one base from a much bigger clone, this may be a read error. V and J are TRBV4-2 and TRBJ1-2, with TRBD1 matching 8 bases. J lost 8 bases, V lost 6 bases, and 11 bases had no gene match. Per the germline V gene, CDR1 is LGHNA and CDR2 is YNFKEQ. This CDR3 has 14 residues. CDR3 sequence reads: CASRLSDRADGYTF. The CDR3 DNA reads TGTGCCAGCAGACTGTCGGACAGGGCGGACGGCTACACCTTC.

This clonotype was seen at least ten times. The chain employs TRBV10-1 and TRBJ2-3, with 14 bases that match TRBD2. The V gene end was trimmed by 6 bases and the J gene end by 4 bases; junction bases not matched to a gene: 3. The CDR3 is 15 amino acids. From germline, CDR1 is WNHNN and CDR2 SYGVQD (reference sequence). CDR3 bases: TGCGCCAGCAGATCGGGACTAGCGGGAGCAGATACGCAGTATTTT. Its translation: CASRSGLAGADTQYF.

This clonotype was seen ten or more times. The limits of the CDR3 on the DNA are not certain, so only TCRdb's listed CDR3 is given. The V gene is TRBV7-8, the J gene TRBJ1-2; the table names TRBD1, a call not compared with the DNA. The CDR3 is 16 residues long, ends included. CDR1 and CDR2 (germline): SGHVS, FQNEAQ. The CDR3 here is CASSSYGLERDYGYTF.

This clonotype was found many times. The gene calls are TRBV20-1 and TRBJ2-7; no clear D. The CDR3 covers 12 residues. V lost 6 bases and J lost 3, with 12 bases in between. Germline-derived CDR1 and CDR2 are DFQATT and SNEGSKA (reference sequence). This CDR3 reads CSAYGRNYEQYF. DNA for the CDR3: TGCAGTGCCTACGGGCGTAACTACGAGCAGTACTTC.

V and J are TRBV29-1 and TRBJ2-1; either TRBD1 or TRBD2 may fit D (5 bases each). Germline V lookup: CDR1 SQVTM, CDR2 ANQGSEA. The CDR3 is 14 residues long. The V end was cut by 8 bases, the J end by 1 base, with 15 bases between. In nucleotides, the CDR3 is TGCAGCATATCCCGGGACCGATCCTACAATGAGCAGTTCTTC. This translates into CSISRDRSYNEQFF.

This clonotype was found many times. This chain joins TRBV7-2 and TRBJ1-1; D gene unclear. Germline-derived CDR1 and CDR2 are SGHTA and FQGNSA. The CDR3 is 13 residues long. Deletions cut 2 bases from V and 0 bases from J, with 4 bases between. CDR3 residues: CASSLRLNTEAFF. The CDR3 DNA is TGTGCCAGCAGCTTAAGGTTGAACACTGAAGCTTTCTTT.

This clonotype was counted many times. The rearrangement joins TRBV4-3 to TRBJ1-2; D perhaps matches TRBD1 (5 bases). CDR3 length: 14 amino acids. Per the germline V gene, CDR1 is LGHNA and CDR2 is YSLEER. V lost 0 bases and J 4 bases, leaving 9 bases between the germline ends. In DNA, the CDR3 is TGCGCCAGCAGCCAAGATGCGAGGGGCTATGGCTACACCTTC. The encoded protein is CASSQDARGYGYTF.

This chain connects TRBV29-1 to TRBJ1-1; TRBD1 might be the D (6 bases). The CDR3 is made up of 15 amino acids. Trimming removed 8 bases at V and 0 bases at J, with 19 bases between. Germline V gene lookup returns CDR1 SQVTM and CDR2 ANQGSEA. Written as DNA, the CDR3 is TGCAGCTATTCAAGTAGGGGGGCTGTGAACACTGAAGCTTTCTTT. Translating gives CSYSSRGAVNTEAFF.

For this clonotype: This may stem from a read error, because a much larger clone lies one nucleotide away. V is TRBV19 and J is TRBJ1-2, with D possibly being TRBD1 (5 bases). With 7 bases removed from V and 4 bases from J, the gap between germline ends came to 19 bases. Germline CDR1 and CDR2: LNHDA and SQIVND (reference sequence). The CDR3 covers 15 residues. This chain's CDR3 is CASTLGPTVGYGYTF. CDR3 in DNA: TGTGCCAGTACCCTGGGACCGACGGTCGGCTATGGCTACACCTTC.

This clonotype was seen repeatedly, ten times or more. The chain employs TRBV6-6 and TRBJ1-1; TRBD1 matches at 8 bases. Looked up from germline, CDR1 is MNHNY and CDR2 is SVGAGI (reference sequence). The V and J ends lost 2 bases and 4 bases, in that order; junction bases with no gene match: 15. The CDR3 has 18 residues. The DNA for the CDR3 is TGTGCCAGCAGTTACGAGGGATGGGCCAGGGGGCCCGGCACTGAAGCTTTCTTT. It yields the protein CASSYEGWARGPGTEAFF.

This clonotype was seen more than once but under ten times. This chain links TRBV6-1 with TRBJ2-4; no reliable D call. The ends were cut back, 7 bases at V and 1 base at J, with 17 bases in the middle. The CDR3 runs 16 residues. Per the germline V gene, CDR1 is MNHNS and CDR2 is SASEGT. The CDR3 bases are TGTGCCAGCACCCAAACAGAGGTGCAGGCCAAAAACATTCAGTACTTC. Protein product: CASTQTEVQAKNIQYF.

This chain connects TRBV20-1 to TRBJ2-1, with D perhaps given as TRBD1 or TRBD2 (5 bases each). Trimming cost V 3 bases and J 12 bases, with 15 bases left between them. This CDR3 is 12 amino acids long. Germline loops: CDR1 DFQATT, CDR2 SNEGSKA (reference sequence). The CDR3 nucleotides read TGCAGTGCTAGCACCGGGGCAGAGACGCAGTTCTTC. Encoded protein: CSASTGAETQFF.

This clonotype has at least ten counts. The rearrangement uses TRBV2 and TRBJ2-5; D gene ambiguous. This CDR3 is built from 14 residues. V lost 6 bases and J 0 bases, leaving 11 bases between the germline ends. Germline CDR1 is SNHLY and CDR2 is FYNNEI. Written as DNA, the CDR3 is TGTGCCAGCAGGCTAGGGAACAACCAAGAGACCCAGTACTTC. Translating it yields CASRLGNNQETQYF.

By sample fraction, this clonotype is large. CDR3 DNA sequence: TGTGCCAGCAGTTTTACCGGGGGAAGCGGAGAAGCTTTCTTT. Encoded protein: CASSFTGGSGEAFF. The chain is built from TRBV27 and TRBJ1-1; D may be TRBD1 (5 bases). V lost 3 bases and J lost 8, with 16 bases in between. CDR1 MNHEY and CDR2 SMNVEV come from the germline V gene (reference sequence). This CDR3 is built from 14 residues.

This clonotype was seen ten or more times. The chain carries TRBV7-2 and TRBJ2-5; TRBD2 matches 12 bases. CDR1 and CDR2 from the germline V gene are SGHTA and FQGNSA. V shed 3 bases and J 7 bases; nucleotides not matched to a gene: 6. The CDR3 totals 15 residues. CDR3 nucleotide sequence: TGTGCCAGCAGCTTGCAGACTAGCGGGGGAGGGACCCAGTACTTC. This translates into CASSLQTSGGGTQYF.

This clonotype showed up many times. The chain joins TRBV29-1 to TRBJ1-1; TRBD1 matches at 9 bases. The ends lost 7 bases at V and 6 bases at J; junction bases unmatched: 9. The CDR3 loop spans 13 amino acids. The germline gives CDR1 SQVTM, CDR2 ANQGSEA. The CDR3 DNA reads TGCAGCGCCTTTCGGGACAGGGAGTCTGAAGCTTTCTTT. Its translation: CSAFRDRESEAFF.

This clonotype was recorded many times. This chain links TRBV19 with TRBJ1-1; no definite D call. V was clipped by 3 bases and J by 5 bases, with 16 bases between them. The CDR3 consists of 15 residues. Germline loops: CDR1 LNHDA, CDR2 SQIVND (reference sequence). CDR3 loop: CASSIYLDPRTEAFF. CDR3 nucleotide sequence: TGTGCCAGTAGTATTTACCTGGACCCGCGGACTGAAGCTTTCTTT.

As concerns this clonotype: A much larger clonotype is one base distant, so this may be a read error. The gene calls are TRBV7-9 and TRBJ1-5, with D maybe TRBD1 (6 bases). The germline gives CDR1 SEHNR, CDR2 FQNEAQ (reference sequence). Deletions cut 5 bases from V and 5 bases from J, with 16 bases between. The CDR3 is 15 amino acids. CDR3 amino acids: CASSHGQLSYQPQHF. DNA for the CDR3: TGTGCCAGCAGCCACGGACAGTTAAGCTATCAGCCCCAGCATTTT.

This chain uses TRBV6-1 with TRBJ1-2; D may be TRBD1 (5 bases). The CDR3 is 12 residues long. CDR1 and CDR2 (germline): MNHNS, SASEGT. Trimming removed 5 bases at V and 10 bases at J, with 14 bases between. Here the CDR3 DNA reads TGTGCCAGCAGTCGGGGCCGCAATGCCTACACCTTC. Amino acids: CASSRGRNAYTF.

This clonotype was detected many times. V usage is TRBV7-9 and J usage is TRBJ1-1; D unresolved. The CDR3 has 12 amino acids. V was cut by 3 bases and J by 5 bases, with 7 bases left in between. Germline V gene data show CDR1 as SEHNR and CDR2 as FQNEAQ (reference sequence). The CDR3 coding sequence is TGTGCCAGCAGCTTCGGGGTTACTGAAGCTTTCTTT. This codes for CASSFGVTEAFF.

This clonotype showed up many times. The rearrangement links TRBV6-1 to TRBJ2-1; the match to TRBD2 covers 12 bases. V was pared by 8 bases and J by 8 bases, with 13 bases of the junction left unmatched. The CDR3 consists of 16 residues. CDR1 is MNHNS, CDR2 SASEGT, per germline. This chain's CDR3 is CASLGLAGGRFYEQFF. The CDR3 DNA follows: TGTGCCAGCCTTGGGCTAGCGGGGGGGCGGTTCTATGAGCAGTTCTTC.

This clonotype was seen ten or more times. The V and J genes are TRBV27 and TRBJ2-7, with D perhaps matching TRBD1 (5 bases). Germline V CDR1 and CDR2: MNHEY, SMNVEV (reference sequence). V was cut by 4 bases and J by 0 bases, with 10 bases left in between. The CDR3 covers 14 residues. CDR3 DNA: TGTGCCAGCAGTTGGGCCAGGGCCTCCTACGAGCAGTACTTC. Protein sequence: CASSWARASYEQYF.

In its sample, this clonotype was seen a few times. The chain recombines TRBV7-3 with TRBJ2-3; maybe TRBD2 (6 bases). CDR1 and CDR2 from the germline V gene are SGHTA and FQGTGA. Trimming shortened V by 2 bases and J by 5 bases, and 11 bases separated the two germline ends. The CDR3 has 14 residues. The CDR3, as DNA: TGTGCCAGCAGCTTACTCGGGGGAGTAGATACGCAGTATTTT. Its protein product is CASSLLGGVDTQYF.

The table lists this clonotype with many counts. The chain links TRBV2 to TRBJ2-3, with D perhaps TRBD2 (6 bases). CDR1 and CDR2 from the germline V gene are SNHLY and FYNNEI. V was cut by 7 bases and J by 4 bases, with 15 bases left in between. This CDR3 is built from 14 residues. CDR3 in amino acids: CASIQWRAADTQYF. The CDR3 region has the DNA TGTGCCAGCATCCAGTGGAGGGCCGCAGATACGCAGTATTTT. The entire variable domain, with the rest obtained from reference TRBV2 and TRBJ2-3, is as follows: EPEVTQTPSHQVTQMGQEVILRCVPISNHLYFYWYRQILGQKVEFLVSFYNNEISEKSEIFDDQFSVERPDGSNFTLKIRSTKLEDSAMYFCASIQWRAADTQYFGPGTRLTVL.